What follows are 20 T cell receptor beta chains derived from one specimen sequenced in a study of technical replicates of blood from several donors (dated by TCRdb to about 2017). Preparation of the library involved the immunoSEQ multiplex PCR assay. What TCRdb holds here is the immuneACCESS table cut down to in-frame rearrangements. Part of the clones is not present; checked against another copy, under half of the missing clones reflect an unresolved V gene, and the others are unexplained. In this sample the table shows tens of thousands of clones, roughly 94% of which occur a single time. The top ten constitute under 0.5% of the sample. Source material: T cells isolated from PBMCs. The source is a human donor in good health.

The V and J genes are TRBV10-1 and TRBJ1-3; 7 bases map to TRBD1. The CDR3 is 15 amino acids. V gave up 7 bases and J gave up 8 bases; unmatched junction bases: 14. The V gene's germline CDR1 is WNHNN and CDR2 SYGVQD (reference sequence). This chain's CDR3 is CASKGGPGQNHTIYF. CDR3 coding DNA: TGCGCCAGCAAAGGTGGGCCGGGACAGAACCACACCATATATTTT.

The chain carries TRBV10-3 and TRBJ2-3; a possible D gene is TRBD1 (5 bases). V lost 6 bases and J 0 bases, leaving 16 bases between the germline ends. The CDR3 has 16 amino acids. Germline CDR1 is ENHRY and CDR2 is SYGVKD. CDR3 nucleotides: TGTGCCATCAGCACGGACCCCAAGGGGAGCACAGATACGCAGTATTTT. It specifies CAISTDPKGSTDTQYF.

The V and J genes are TRBV19 and TRBJ1-5, with D possibly TRBD1 on 6 matching bases. The V gene lost 5 bases and the J gene lost 4 bases, with 15 bases spanning the gap. Germline CDR1 is LNHDA and CDR2 is SQIVND (reference sequence). The CDR3 loop spans 15 amino acids. CDR3 nucleotide sequence: TGTGCCAGTAGTGTACCGGGACATGAGAATCAGCCCCAGCATTTT. Translating it yields CASSVPGHENQPQHF.

J is TRBJ1-2 and V is TRBV6-5, with D uncertain. Germline assignment: CDR1 MNHEY and CDR2 SVGAGI. V dropped 6 bases and J dropped 0 bases, with 11 bases sitting between them. This CDR3 is built from 14 residues. The CDR3 reads CASRGGFTNYGYTF. CDR3 bases: TGTGCCAGCAGGGGAGGGTTTACTAACTATGGCTACACCTTC.

The chain has TRBV7-2 and TRBJ2-7; possible D gene TRBD2, 6 bases. V was trimmed by 2 bases and J by 3 bases, leaving 11 bases between them. CDR1 and CDR2 (germline): SGHTA, FQGNSA. The CDR3 consists of 14 residues. The CDR3 protein is CASSLPAGVYEQYF. DNA for the CDR3: TGTGCCAGCAGCTTACCAGCGGGCGTCTACGAGCAGTACTTC.

This sequence joins TRBV25-1 and TRBJ2-7; D unresolved. The CDR3 contains 15 residues. The germline V gene has CDR1 MGHDK and CDR2 SYGVNS. V was trimmed by 6 bases and J by 0 bases, leaving 15 bases between them. As DNA, the CDR3 is TGTGCCAGCAGCTCCTATCGACTGAGCTCCTACGAGCAGTACTTC. Residues: CASSSYRLSSYEQYF.

The V gene is TRBV7-9, the J gene TRBJ2-1; D may be TRBD2 (6 bases). Germline-derived CDR1 and CDR2 are SEHNR and FQNEAQ (reference sequence). This CDR3 has 19 residues. V gave up 3 bases and J gave up 0 bases, with 21 bases separating them. CDR3 residues: CASSFVEGPWTGSYNEQFF. CDR3 DNA: TGTGCCAGCAGCTTCGTGGAGGGGCCTTGGACTGGCTCCTACAATGAGCAGTTCTTC.

The V gene is TRBV21-1, the J gene TRBJ2-4; TRBD2, the table's D call, was not compared with the DNA. TRBV21-1 is a pseudogene locus. The CDR3 spans 10 residues. CDR3 in amino acids: CASSKTRKYF. The DNA of the CDR3 is TGTGCCAGCAGCAAAACGAGGAAGTACTTC.

The chain uses TRBV19 and TRBJ1-3; tentative D call: TRBD1 (6 bases). Trimming shortened V by 2 bases and J by 0 bases, and 20 bases separated the two germline ends. The CDR3 has 19 amino acids. CDR1 is LNHDA, CDR2 SQIVND, per germline (reference sequence). The CDR3 here is CASSITVVGQLNSGNTIYF. In DNA form, the CDR3 reads TGTGCCAGTAGTATAACGGTTGTAGGACAGCTTAACTCTGGAAACACCATATATTTT.

The chain carries TRBV30 and TRBJ1-2; D ambiguous. The CDR3 extends over 13 amino acids. The V and J ends lost 4 bases and 5 bases respectively, with 14 bases between them. CDR1 GTSNPN and CDR2 SVGIG come from the germline V gene (reference sequence). The CDR3 sequence is CAWTIRDGYGYTF. Here the CDR3 DNA reads TGTGCCTGGACAATCCGGGATGGATATGGCTACACCTTC.

Worth noting for this clone: At one end the junction does not follow the germline gene, possibly because of a read error. This chain uses TRBV2 with TRBJ2-1, with TRBD2 matching over 8 bases. The CDR3 has 15 amino acids. CDR1 and CDR2 from the germline V gene are SNHLY and FYNNEI. The DNA for the CDR3 is TGTGCCAGCAGCGAAGGGACTAGTAGGGACAATGAGCAGTTCTTC. It yields the protein CASSEGTSRDNEQFF.

The chain links TRBV11-1 to TRBJ1-4, with 7 bases lining up with TRBD1. Looked up from germline, CDR1 is SGHAT and CDR2 is FQDESV (reference sequence). The CDR3 contains 13 residues. The V and J ends lost 3 bases and 7 bases, in that order; junction bases with no gene match: 2. The CDR3 protein is CASSFRGSEKLFF. The CDR3 coding sequence is TGTGCCAGCAGCTTCAGGGGGTCTGAAAAACTGTTTTTT.

CDR3 sequence (DNA): TGCGCCAGCAGCTTGAGCAACACTGAAGCTTTCTTT. It encodes CASSLSNTEAFF. The genes are TRBV5-1 and TRBJ1-1; D is unclear. The germline CDR1 and CDR2 sequences are SGHRS and YFSETQ. Trimming cost V 1 base and J 2 bases, with 3 bases left between them. The CDR3 consists of 12 residues.

The chain carries TRBV28 and TRBJ1-1; TRBD1 matches 9 bases. The CDR3 has 15 amino acids. Per the germline V gene, CDR1 is MDHEN and CDR2 is SYDVKM. V lost 1 base and J lost 3; bases outside the gene matches: 3. The CDR3 sequence: CASSLLGTGYTEAFF. The CDR3, as DNA: TGTGCCAGCAGTTTATTAGGGACAGGGTACACTGAAGCTTTCTTT.

V usage is TRBV6-6 and J usage is TRBJ1-5, with D unclear. Germline lookup yields CDR1 MNHNY and CDR2 SVGAGI (reference sequence). The CDR3 totals 16 residues. V was trimmed by 2 bases and J by 1 base, leaving 12 bases between them. CDR3 DNA: TGTGCCAGCAGTTACCATACCGGGATGAGCAATCAGCCCCAGCATTTT. The encoded protein is CASSYHTGMSNQPQHF.

The rearrangement joins TRBV9 to TRBJ2-5; D not resolved. Trimming shortened V by 0 bases and J by 0 bases, and 6 bases separated the two germline ends. The CDR3 extends over 14 amino acids. The V gene's germline CDR1 is SGDLS and CDR2 YYNGEE. The CDR3 sequence: CASSVDTYQETQYF. The CDR3 DNA is TGTGCCAGCAGCGTAGACACCTACCAAGAGACCCAGTACTTC. Together with reference TRBV9 and TRBJ2-5, the CDR3 gives the full variable domain: DSGVTQTPKHLITATGQRVTLRCSPRSGDLSVYWYQQSLDQGLQFLIQYYNGEERAKGNILERFSAQQFPDLHSELNLSSLELGDSALYFCASSVDTYQETQYFGPGTRLLVL.

This chain connects TRBV28 to TRBJ1-3, with 9 bases matching TRBD1. V shed 5 bases, J shed 5 bases, and the junction held 4 bases outside the gene matches. This CDR3 spans 14 amino acids. The germline V gene has CDR1 MDHEN and CDR2 SYDVKM. The CDR3 DNA reads TGTGCCAGCAGTGAAACAGGGGGCCGAAACACCATATATTTT. This translates into CASSETGGRNTIYF. Variable domain in full (rest from reference TRBV28 and TRBJ1-3): DVKVTQSSRYLVKRTGEKVFLECVQDMDHENMFWYRQDPGLGLRLIYFSYDVKMKEKGDIPEGYSVSREKKERFSLILESASTNQTSMYLCASSETGGRNTIYFGEGSWLTVV.

The genes are TRBV5-6 and TRBJ2-2; D call uncertain. The CDR3 totals 12 residues. With 6 bases removed from V and 5 bases from J, the gap between germline ends came to 8 bases. Germline V gives CDR1 SGHDT, CDR2 YYEEEE. The CDR3 here is CASTSETGELFF. In DNA form, the CDR3 reads TGTGCCAGCACATCAGAAACCGGGGAGCTGTTTTTT.

This clone occurred once. In DNA form, the CDR3 reads TGTGCCAGCAGCTTAAGACTAGCGGAAATCTCCTACGAGCAGTACTTC. Protein sequence: CASSLRLAEISYEQYF. The V gene is TRBV7-6, the J gene TRBJ2-7; the match to TRBD2 covers 9 bases. V shed 2 bases, J shed 0 bases, and the junction held 5 bases outside the gene matches. This CDR3 has 16 amino acids. CDR1 is SGHVS and CDR2 is FNYEAQ in the germline V gene.

The rearrangement links TRBV28 to TRBJ2-7; D is perhaps TRBD1 (6 bases). CDR1 is MDHEN, CDR2 SYDVKM, per germline. With 1 base removed from V and 2 bases from J, the gap between germline ends came to 24 bases. CDR3 length: 19 residues. In DNA form, the CDR3 reads TGTGCCAGCAGTTTATTGATGAGTCTCAAGCAGGGGCCTACCTACGAGCAGTACTTC. Amino acids: CASSLLMSLKQGPTYEQYF.